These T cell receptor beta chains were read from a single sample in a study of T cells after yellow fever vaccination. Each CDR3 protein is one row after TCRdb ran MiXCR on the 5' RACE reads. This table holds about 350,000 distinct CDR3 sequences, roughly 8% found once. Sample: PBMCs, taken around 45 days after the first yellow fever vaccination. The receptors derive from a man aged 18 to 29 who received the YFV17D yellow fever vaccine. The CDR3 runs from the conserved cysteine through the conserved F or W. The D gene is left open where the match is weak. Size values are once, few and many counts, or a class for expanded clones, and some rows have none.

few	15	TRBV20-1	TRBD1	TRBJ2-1	TGCAGTGCTAGCGAGGGGGCATCCCCCTGGAATGAGCAGTTCTTC	CSASEGASPWNEQFF
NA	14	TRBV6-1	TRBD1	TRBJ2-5	TGTGCCAGCCGCATGGACAGGTACCAAGAGACCCAGTACTTC	CASRMDRYQETQYF
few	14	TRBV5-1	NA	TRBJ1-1	TGCGCCAGCAGCAGCCTAGGGGTAGGAACTGAAGCTTTCTTT	CASSSLGVGTEAFF
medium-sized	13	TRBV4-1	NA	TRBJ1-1	TGCGCCAGCAGCCAACGGGAAGTTACTGAAGCTTTCTTT	CASSQREVTEAFF
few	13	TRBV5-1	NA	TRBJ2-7	TGCGCCAGCAGCTTGGGGGGGACCGACGAGCAGTACTTC	CASSLGGTDEQYF
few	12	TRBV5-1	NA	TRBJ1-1	TGCGCCAGCAGGAAGGGTGGAACTGAAGCTTTCTTT	CASRKGGTEAFF
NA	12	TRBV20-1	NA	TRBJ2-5	TGCAGTGCTAGAGATGAGGGGTGGACCCAGTACTTC	CSARDEGWTQYF
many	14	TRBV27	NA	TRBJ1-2	TGTGCCAGCAGTTCAATAGGGGCGGACTATGGCTACACCTTC	CASSSIGADYGYTF
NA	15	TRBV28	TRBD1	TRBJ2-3	TGTGCCAGCAGGCTCGGGACAGGGGGCGAGAATACGCAGTATTTT	CASRLGTGGENTQYF
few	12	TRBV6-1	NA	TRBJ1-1	TGTGCCACCGAAAAATGGGCCACTGAAGCTTTCTTT	CATEKWATEAFF
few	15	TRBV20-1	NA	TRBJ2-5	TGCAGTGCTAGAATGTCTGCGGGGGCACAAGAGACCCAGTACTTC	CSARMSAGAQETQYF
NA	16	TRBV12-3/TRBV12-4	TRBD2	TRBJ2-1	TGTGCCAGCAGTCCCAGGACTAGCGGCTCCTACAATGAGCAGTTCTTC	CASSPRTSGSYNEQFF
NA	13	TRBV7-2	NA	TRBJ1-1	TGTGCCAGCACTTTCGGCGACCTGCGCGAAGCTTTCTTT	CASTFGDLREAFF
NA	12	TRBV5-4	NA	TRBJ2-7	TGTGCCAGCAGCTTCGGGCTAGACGAGCAGTACTTC	CASSFGLDEQYF
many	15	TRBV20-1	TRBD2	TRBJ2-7	TGCAGTGCTAGTGCGTCACTAGCGGGGAAGGTCGAGCAGTACTTC	CSASASLAGKVEQYF
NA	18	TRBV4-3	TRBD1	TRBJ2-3	TGCGCCAGCAGCCAAGGGGTAGGGTGGGACAGCCGCACAGATACGCAGTATTTT	CASSQGVGWDSRTDTQYF
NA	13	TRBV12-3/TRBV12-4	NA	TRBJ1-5	TGTGCCAGCAGTTTAGCCCAGGATCAGCCCCAGCATTTT	CASSLAQDQPQHF
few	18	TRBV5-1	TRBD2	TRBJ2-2	TGCGCCAGCAGCAAAACGCCCCCTAGCGGGGTATGGACCGGGGAGCTGTTTTTT	CASSKTPPSGVWTGELFF
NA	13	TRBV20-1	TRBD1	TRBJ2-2	TGCAGTGGGGGACAGGGAAACACCGGGGAGCTGTTTTTT	CSGGQGNTGELFF
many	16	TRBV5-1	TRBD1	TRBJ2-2	TGCGCCAGCAGCCTAATGCCCGGGACAGGGAACCGGGAGCTGTTTTTT	CASSLMPGTGNRELFF
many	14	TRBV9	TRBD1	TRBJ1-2	TGTGCCAGCAGCGTACGGACAGGGGAATACGGCTACACCTTC	CASSVRTGEYGYTF
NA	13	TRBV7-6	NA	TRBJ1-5	TGTGCCAGCAGCCGGGGCCTGCGGCAGCCCCAGCATTTT	CASSRGLRQPQHF
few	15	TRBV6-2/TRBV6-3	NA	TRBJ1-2	TGTGCCAGCAGTCCGCCCCCCCTCAGGGTACTTGGCTACACCTTC	CASSPPPLRVLGYTF
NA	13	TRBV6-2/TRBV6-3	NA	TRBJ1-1	TGTGCCAGCACCATCCGGACTCTCAGGGAAGCTTTCTTT	CASTIRTLREAFF
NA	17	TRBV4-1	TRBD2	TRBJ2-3	TGCGCCAGCAGCCAAGAACGGGGACTAGCGGGGAAAGATACGCAGTATTTT	CASSQERGLAGKDTQYF
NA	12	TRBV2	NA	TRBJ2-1	TGTGCCAGCAGTGATAGAGGGGGTGAGCAGTTCTTC	CASSDRGGEQFF
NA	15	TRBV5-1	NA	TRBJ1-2	TGCGCCAGCAGCTGGGGGACGAGAGTTAACTATGGCTACACCTTC	CASSWGTRVNYGYTF
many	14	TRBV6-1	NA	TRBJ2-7	TGTGCCAGCAGGACGATAGCGGTCGCCTACGAGCAGTACTTC	CASRTIAVAYEQYF
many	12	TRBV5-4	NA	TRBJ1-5	TGTGCCAGCAGCTTGGCTGGCCAGCCCCAGCATTTT	CASSLAGQPQHF
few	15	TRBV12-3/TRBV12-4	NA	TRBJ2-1	TGTGCCAGCAGCCCACATAGGAGACAAGACAATGAGCAGTTCTTC	CASSPHRRQDNEQFF
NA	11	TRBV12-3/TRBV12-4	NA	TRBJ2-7	TGTGCCAGCAGTTTTACCTACGAGCAGTACTTC	CASSFTYEQYF
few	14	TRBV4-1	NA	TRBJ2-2	TGCGCCAGCAGCCAACCAAGTTTCACCGGGGAGCTGTTTTTT	CASSQPSFTGELFF
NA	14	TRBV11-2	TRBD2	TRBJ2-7	TGTGCCAGCAGCTTAGAGGGGACTAGCTTCGAGCAGTACTTC	CASSLEGTSFEQYF
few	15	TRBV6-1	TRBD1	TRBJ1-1	TGTGCCAGCAGTAAGGGGGGGACAGAGAACACTGAAGCTTTCTTT	CASSKGGTENTEAFF
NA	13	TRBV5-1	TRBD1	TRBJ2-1	TGCGCCAGCAGCTTGGAGTTGGGACAGGGGCAGTTCTTC	CASSLELGQGQFF
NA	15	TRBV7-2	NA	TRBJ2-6	TGTGCCAGCAGCGTTTGGTCGACTGGGGCCAACGTCCTGACTTTC	CASSVWSTGANVLTF
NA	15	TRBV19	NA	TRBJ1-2	TGTGCCAGTAGATTATATCAGGCGGGACTCTATGGCTACACCTTC	CASRLYQAGLYGYTF
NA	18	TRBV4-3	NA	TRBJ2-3	TGCGCCAGCAGCCAACTTGTTTTCGGGTACAGATCACCGGATACGCAGAATTTT	CASSQLVFGYRSPDTQNF
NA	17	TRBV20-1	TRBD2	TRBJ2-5	TGCAGTGCTAGAGAGGGGACTAGCGGGGGAACGCAAGAGACCCAGTACTTC	CSAREGTSGGTQETQYF
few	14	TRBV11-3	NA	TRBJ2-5	TGTGCCAGCAGCTTATTGATGGGCCCGGAGACCCAGTACTTC	CASSLLMGPETQYF
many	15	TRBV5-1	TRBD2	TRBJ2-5	TGCGCCAGCAGCTTGGTACTAGCGAACCAAGAGACCCAGTACTTC	CASSLVLANQETQYF
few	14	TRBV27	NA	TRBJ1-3	TGTGCCAGCAGCAGAGTTGGAGGAGGAAACACCATATATTTT	CASSRVGGGNTIYF
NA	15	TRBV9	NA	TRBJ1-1	TGTGCCAGCAGCGTAGGAACTAGGGCCCAAGTTGAAGCTTTCTTT	CASSVGTRAQVEAFF
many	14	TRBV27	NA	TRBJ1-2	TGTGCCAGCAGTTTGGTCAGGGGAGGCTATGGCTACACCTTC	CASSLVRGGYGYTF
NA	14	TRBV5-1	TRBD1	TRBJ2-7	TGCGCCAGCGGGACAACAGGGGGCGTCGACGAGCAGTACTTC	CASGTTGGVDEQYF
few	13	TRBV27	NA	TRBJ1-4	TGTGCCAGCAAACCGGGGACTAATGAAAAACTGTTTTTT	CASKPGTNEKLFF
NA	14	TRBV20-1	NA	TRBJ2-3	TGCAGTGCTCCCCTAGGCGAGGTGGCAGATACGCAGTATTTT	CSAPLGEVADTQYF